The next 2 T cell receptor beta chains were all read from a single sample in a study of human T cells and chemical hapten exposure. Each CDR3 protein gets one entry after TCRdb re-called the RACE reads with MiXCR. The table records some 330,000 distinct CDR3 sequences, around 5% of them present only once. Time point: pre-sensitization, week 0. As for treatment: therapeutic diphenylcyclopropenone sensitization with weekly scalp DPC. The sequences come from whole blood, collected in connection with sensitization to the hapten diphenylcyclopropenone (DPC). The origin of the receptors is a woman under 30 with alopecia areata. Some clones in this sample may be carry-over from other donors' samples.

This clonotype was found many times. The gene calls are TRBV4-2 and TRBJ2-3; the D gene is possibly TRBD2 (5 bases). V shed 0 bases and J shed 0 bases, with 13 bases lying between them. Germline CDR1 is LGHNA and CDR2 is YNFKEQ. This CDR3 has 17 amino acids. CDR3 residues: CASSQDRSGSSTDTQYF. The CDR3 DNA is TGTGCCAGCAGCCAAGATCGAAGCGGTTCTAGCACAGATACGCAGTATTTT.

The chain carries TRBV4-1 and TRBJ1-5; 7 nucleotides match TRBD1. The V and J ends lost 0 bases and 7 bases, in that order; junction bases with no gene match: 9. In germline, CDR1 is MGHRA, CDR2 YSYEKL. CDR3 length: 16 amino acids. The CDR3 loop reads CASSQEVRGAGQPQHF. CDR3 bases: TGCGCCAGCAGCCAAGAAGTCAGGGGGGCAGGACAGCCCCAGCATTTT.